The 10 T cell receptor beta chains in this list originate from one sample, sequenced in a study of blood T cell repertoires in COVID-19. Sequencing was performed with immunoSEQ multiplex PCR; in TCRdb, only in-frame clones are kept and a portion is missing. The sample shows about 200,000 clones, roughly 84% of them seen only once. Sequencing used PBMCs or T cells enriched from blood (not recorded which). The receptors derive from a middle-aged man who had recovered from COVID-19.

This rearrangement joins TRBV5-1 to TRBJ2-5; the match to TRBD2 covers 7 bases. The CDR3 loop spans 15 amino acids. CDR1 and CDR2 from the germline V gene are SGHRS and YFSETQ. V shed 0 bases, J shed 1 base, and the junction held 3 bases outside the gene matches. The CDR3 nucleotides read TGCGCCAGCAGCTTGGCCCGCGGGGGCCAAGAGACCCAGTACTTC. Amino acid sequence: CASSLARGGQETQYF.

V usage is TRBV11-3 and J usage is TRBJ2-7; D is ambiguous. The CDR3 extends over 15 amino acids. CDR1 SGHNT and CDR2 YENEEA come from the germline V gene. Trimming removed 2 bases at V and 5 bases at J, with 16 bases between. The CDR3 DNA follows: TGTGCCAGCAGCTTATGGGCTCTTATGGTCCACGAGCAGTACTTC. Protein product: CASSLWALMVHEQYF.

This chain uses TRBV5-1 with TRBJ1-2, with TRBD1 matching over 8 bases. The CDR3 runs 15 residues. CDR1 SGHRS and CDR2 YFSETQ come from the germline V gene. The V gene end was trimmed by 4 bases and the J gene end by 5 bases; junction bases not matched to a gene: 10. CDR3 DNA: TGCGCCAGCAGCCGCGGACAGGGAGTGGAGTATGGCTACACCTTC. It translates to CASSRGQGVEYGYTF. Filled out from reference TRBV5-1 and TRBJ1-2, the complete variable domain reads KAGVTQTPRYLIKTRGQQVTLSCSPISGHRSVSWYQQTPGQGLQFLFEYFSETQRNKGNFPGRFSGRQFSNSRSEMNVSTLELGDSALYLCASSRGQGVEYGYTFGSGTRLTVV.

The chain couples TRBV28 to TRBJ1-3; D remains unclear. Germline V gene sequence: CDR1 MDHEN, CDR2 SYDVKM. The CDR3 loop spans 12 amino acids. Trimming stripped 3 bases from V and 8 bases from J, with 8 bases between. The CDR3 DNA is TGTGCCAGCAGTTTGCCGGGGTACACCATATATTTT. Translation: CASSLPGYTIYF.

The chain recombines TRBV3-1 (or the pseudogene TRBV3-2) with TRBJ2-7, with TRBD1 as a possible D gene (6 bases). CDR3 length equals 14 residues. From germline, CDR1 is LGHDT and CDR2 YNNKEL (reference sequence). Trimming shortened V by 3 bases and J by 6 bases, and 15 bases separated the two germline ends. The CDR3 DNA reads TGTGCCAGCAGCCATAATACAGGGCAAGGCGAGCAGTACTTC. Its translation: CASSHNTGQGEQYF.

The sample holds a few counts of this clone. Written as DNA, the CDR3 is TGTGCCAGCAGCTTAGGGCTAGCGGGGGGGGAAGAGCAGTTCTTC. The encoded protein is CASSLGLAGGEEQFF. This rearrangement joins TRBV7-2 to TRBJ2-1; TRBD2 aligns across 12 bases. The CDR3 has 15 amino acids. Germline-derived CDR1 and CDR2 are SGHTA and FQGNSA. Trimming took 1 base from V and 10 from J; bases not matched to a gene: 5.

This clone came up a few times. The genes are TRBV27 and TRBJ2-7, with 7 bases matching TRBD1. The CDR3 is 14 amino acids. V was clipped by 8 bases and J by 2 bases; unmatched bases: 9. Germline lookup yields CDR1 MNHEY and CDR2 SMNVEV (reference sequence). The CDR3 region has the DNA TGTGCCAGCTCTCGGGACAGCTCACCCTACGAGCAGTACTTC. Translation: CASSRDSSPYEQYF.

The J gene is TRBJ2-5, the V gene TRBV10-3, with 8 bases aligning to TRBD2. Germline CDR1 reads ENHRY; CDR2 reads SYGVKD. V was clipped by 4 bases and J by 5 bases; unmatched bases: 15. This CDR3 contains 17 residues. CDR3 nucleotide sequence: TGTGCCATCAGTGTGACGGGGGGGCTTCACTCGTCGGAGACCCAGTACTTC. Amino acids: CAISVTGGLHSSETQYF.

The chain is built from TRBV30 and TRBJ1-5, with TRBD1 as a possible D gene (5 bases). This CDR3 has 14 amino acids. V was cut by 0 bases and J by 9 bases, with 15 bases left in between. Germline values: CDR1 GTSNPN, CDR2 SVGIG (reference sequence). CDR3 sequence reads: CAWSVIGTSGPQHF. The CDR3 DNA follows: TGTGCCTGGAGTGTAATAGGGACTAGTGGGCCCCAGCATTTT.

The CDR3 nucleotides are TGCGCCAGCAGCCCCCCGCCCTTCAAGAGTATGAACACTGAAGCTTTCTTT. Translating it yields CASSPPPFKSMNTEAFF. The chain recombines TRBV4-1 with TRBJ1-1; D is unclear. V lost 4 bases and J 0 bases, leaving 18 bases between the germline ends. This CDR3 spans 17 amino acids. Germline CDR1 is MGHRA and CDR2 is YSYEKL.